The next 7 T cell receptor beta chains were all read from a single sample in a study of blood T cell repertoires in COVID-19. Profiling relied on immunoSEQ multiplex PCR, and the TCRdb table lists in-frame clones only, not all of them. Counted here are about 350,000 clones, around nine tenths occurring once; the ten biggest clones make up roughly 3.5%. Sequenced: peripheral blood. The receptors originated from a woman under 30 who had recovered from COVID-19.

CDR3 bases: TGTGCCACCAGCAGAGCTGAGCGGGAGTGGGGCAATGAGCAGTTCTTC. Translation gives CATSRAEREWGNEQFF. The V gene is TRBV15, the J gene TRBJ2-1; the match to TRBD2 covers 8 bases. Unmatched junction bases numbered 8, after V lost 1 base and J lost 6 bases. This CDR3 spans 16 amino acids. The germline CDR1 and CDR2 sequences are LNHNV and YYDKDF (reference sequence).

The chain is built from TRBV18 and TRBJ1-2; no clear D. Germline V gene data show CDR1 as KGHSH and CDR2 as LQKENI. The CDR3 is 16 amino acids. V lost 0 bases, J lost 6 bases, and 17 bases lay in between. The CDR3 bases are TGTGCCAGCTCACCACCCAGCGTCCTTCGGATCGATGGCTACACCTTC. Translation gives CASSPPSVLRIDGYTF.

The DNA of the CDR3 is TGTGCCTGGAGTGGCGGGACAGGGGCCGTCCAGAATCAGCCCCAGCATTTT. It translates to CAWSGGTGAVQNQPQHF. This rearrangement joins TRBV30 to TRBJ1-5, with 10 nucleotides matching TRBD1. V lost 1 base to trimming and J lost 4 bases; unmatched junction nucleotides: 10. The CDR3 is 17 residues long. The V gene's germline CDR1 is GTSNPN and CDR2 SVGIG (reference sequence).

This clone is a singleton in its sample. The CDR3 reads CASSLQGAVYGYTF. The CDR3 DNA is TGTGCCAGCAGCTTACAGGGGGCGGTCTATGGCTACACCTTC. The chain combines TRBV5-5 with TRBJ1-2; 9 bases match TRBD1. V trimming: 2 bases; J trimming: 4 bases; junction bases outside the gene matches: 3. Germline CDR1 and CDR2: SGHKS and YYEKEE (reference sequence). The CDR3 totals 14 residues.

The rearrangement uses TRBV27 and TRBJ2-3; possible D gene TRBD2, 5 bases. The CDR3 length is 13 residues. Germline V gene data show CDR1 as MNHEY and CDR2 as SMNVEV (reference sequence). The V end lost 5 bases, the J end lost 4 bases, and 10 bases lay between the germline ends. Here the CDR3 DNA reads TGTGCCAGCAGTAAAGGGAGAGCAGATACGCAGTATTTT. This sequence encodes CASSKGRADTQYF.

This clone was seen once. Here the CDR3 reads CASSEDPGAYEQYV. As DNA, the CDR3 is TGTGCCAGCAGTGAGGATCCAGGGGCCTACGAGCAGTACGTC. The V call is TRBV2, the J call TRBJ2-7, with D possibly TRBD1 on 6 matching bases. This CDR3 is built from 14 residues. Germline lookup yields CDR1 SNHLY and CDR2 FYNNEI. V lost 3 bases to trimming and J lost 2 bases, with 11 bases between them.

The chain couples TRBV11-3 to TRBJ1-2, with 7 bases fitting TRBD1. CDR1 is SGHNT, CDR2 YENEEA, per germline. V lost 1 base to trimming and J lost 14 bases; unmatched junction nucleotides: 10. The CDR3 sequence is 13 residues long. The chain's CDR3 is CASSLGGGQSSTF. The CDR3 DNA follows: TGTGCCAGCAGCTTAGGTGGGGGACAGTCCTCAACCTTC.